What follows is one TCR beta chain and its context. Its antigen is unidentified. The sample comes from a study of T cell repertoires and HLA-DP antigens. V dropped 2 bases and J dropped 2 bases, with 7 bases sitting between them. Germline V gene sequence: CDR1 SGHRS, CDR2 YFSETQ. The CDR3 totals 13 residues. Pre-culture CD4+ samples were sequenced deeply, targeting under 250,000 T cell genomes. Some clones are missing from TCRdb's copy, which holds only in-frame ones; the method was immunoSEQ multiplex PCR. The sample comprises some 110,000 clones, 92% of which are singletons, and around 0.3% rests with the top ten.

This chain links TRBV5-1 with TRBJ1-1; D ambiguous. Specimen: CD4+ T cells from PBMCs. This TCR was recovered from a woman aged 18 to 35 in good health and CMV-seronegative. DNA of the CDR3: TGCGCCAGCAGCTTTGAGGAAAACACTGAAGCTTTCTTT. Its translation: CASSFEENTEAFF. Based on the CDR3 plus reference TRBV5-1 and TRBJ1-1, the full variable domain is KAGVTQTPRYLIKTRGQQVTLSCSPISGHRSVSWYQQTPGQGLQFLFEYFSETQRNKGNFPGRFSGRQFSNSRSEMNVSTLELGDSALYLCASSFEENTEAFFGQGTRLTVV.